What follows describes a single T cell receptor (beta chain). Its antigen remains unknown. With a J-beta primer mix and a sample-barcoded 5' primer, a second PCR ran 7 to 11 cycles. Through a template-switch adaptor with 12 random nucleotides, each cDNA molecule received a tag. Via MiXCR, TCRdb re-called the 5' RACE reads, giving one row per CDR3 protein. The sample records 250,000 to 300,000 distinct CDR3 sequences, 27% being singletons. The sample originates from a study of blood T cells in healthy people across ages. General study points: The recorded TCR beta diversity per million T cells decreased in a roughly linear manner with age. PBMCs that were unsorted prevented a conclusive naive versus antigen-experienced comparison.

The TCR comes from a woman between 70 and 85 years old in good health. Sequenced: blood.

The CDR3 nucleotides read TGTGCCAGCTCCAAAGACAGCGGGAGGTACGAGCAGTACTTC. This encodes CASSKDSGRYEQYF. The V gene is TRBV6-5, the J gene TRBJ2-7; 9 bases are shared with TRBD2. This CDR3 has 14 amino acids. The germline V gene encodes CDR1 MNHEY and CDR2 SVGAGI. V gave up 8 bases and J gave up 4 bases; unmatched junction bases: 9.